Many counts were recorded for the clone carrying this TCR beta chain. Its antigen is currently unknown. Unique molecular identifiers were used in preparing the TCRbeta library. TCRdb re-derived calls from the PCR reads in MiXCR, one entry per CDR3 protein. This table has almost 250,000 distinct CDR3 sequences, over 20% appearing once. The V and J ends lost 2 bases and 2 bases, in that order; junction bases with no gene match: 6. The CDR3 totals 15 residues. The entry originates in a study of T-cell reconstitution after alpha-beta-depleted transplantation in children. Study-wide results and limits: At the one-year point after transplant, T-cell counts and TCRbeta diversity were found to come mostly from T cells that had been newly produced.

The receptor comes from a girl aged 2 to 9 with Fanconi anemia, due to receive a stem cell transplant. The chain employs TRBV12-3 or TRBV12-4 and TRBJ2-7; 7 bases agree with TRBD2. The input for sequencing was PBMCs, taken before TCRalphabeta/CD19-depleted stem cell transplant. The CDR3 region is CASSLLPSGTYEQYF. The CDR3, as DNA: TGTGCCAGCAGTTTATTGCCTAGCGGTACCTACGAGCAGTACTTC.